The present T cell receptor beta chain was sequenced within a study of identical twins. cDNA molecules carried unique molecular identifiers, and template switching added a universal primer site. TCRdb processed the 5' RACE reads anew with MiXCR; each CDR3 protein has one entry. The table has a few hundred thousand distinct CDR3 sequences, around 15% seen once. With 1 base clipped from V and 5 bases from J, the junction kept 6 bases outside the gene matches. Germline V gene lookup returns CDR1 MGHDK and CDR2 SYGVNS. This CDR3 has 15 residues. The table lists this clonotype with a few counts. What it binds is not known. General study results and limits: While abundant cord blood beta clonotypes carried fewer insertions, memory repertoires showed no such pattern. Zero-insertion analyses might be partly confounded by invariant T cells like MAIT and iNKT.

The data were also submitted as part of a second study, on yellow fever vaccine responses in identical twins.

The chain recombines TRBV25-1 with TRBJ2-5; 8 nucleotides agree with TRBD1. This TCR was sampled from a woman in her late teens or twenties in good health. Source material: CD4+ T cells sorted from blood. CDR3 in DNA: TGTGCCAGCAGTGAATGGGCAGGGGGCTTTGAGACCCAGTACTTC. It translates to CASSEWAGGFETQYF.